The rows below give T cell receptor beta chains drawn from one sample of a study of a mutant IDH1 vaccine in newly diagnosed glioma. No cognate antigen is known for these TCRs. TCRdb's table, derived via immunoSEQ multiplex PCR, lists solely in-frame clones and lacks some. The table shows about 86,000 clones, with 70% to 90% occurring only once. The specimen was PBMCs, collected from a glioma patient whose treatment included an IDH1 peptide vaccine. Receptor source: a man younger than 45 with glioma. Some clones in this sample may be carry-over from other donors' samples. Each CDR3 is given with its conserved first and last residue. The D gene is left open where the match is weak. Clone size appears in some rows only: once, few, many, or a class for an expanded clone.

v_gene	d_gene	j_gene	abundance	CDR3nt	CDR3aa
TRBV28	TRBD1	TRBJ1-1	.	TGTGCCAGCAGTTGGCTATGGGACAGAGACGTTGGAGCTTTCTTT	CASSWLWDRDVGAFF
TRBV6-1	.	TRBJ2-7	.	TGTGCCAGCAGTGACCCAGAACCCTACGAGCAGTACTTC	CASSDPEPYEQYF
TRBV6-5	TRBD1	TRBJ1-1	once	TGTGCCAGCAGTTTACTCCCGACAGGGGAATCCACTGAAGCTTTCTTT	CASSLLPTGESTEAFF
TRBV7-8	TRBD1	TRBJ2-7	.	TGTGCCAGCAGCTTCCCTGGGACAGGGAGATCTTACGAGCAGTACTTC	CASSFPGTGRSYEQYF
TRBV7-8	.	TRBJ2-7	.	TGTGCCAGCACCTCCGATAACTCCTACGAGCAGTACTTC	CASTSDNSYEQYF
TRBV6-5	.	TRBJ2-2	.	TGTGCCAGCAGTCCCCCTAGGACCGGGGAGCTGTTTTTT	CASSPPRTGELFF
TRBV9	TRBD1	TRBJ1-4	.	TGTGCCAGCAACGCCGGGACAGGGGTTAATGAAAAACTGTTTTTT	CASNAGTGVNEKLFF
TRBV9	TRBD2	TRBJ2-3	.	TGTGCCAGCAGCGTGGGACTAGCGGGGGGTATAGATACGCAGTATTTT	CASSVGLAGGIDTQYF
TRBV18	.	TRBJ2-7	.	TGTGCCAGCTCACCCGGGCAGGCGATTTCCTACGAGCAGTACTTC	CASSPGQAISYEQYF
TRBV5-1	.	TRBJ2-7	.	TGCGCCAGCAGCTTGGCCGGGAGCCGCGGGTCCTACGAGCAGTACTTC	CASSLAGSRGSYEQYF
TRBV10-1	.	TRBJ2-3	.	TGCGCCACCCCATCAGCTAGCACAGATACGCAGTATTTT	CATPSASTDTQYF
TRBV25-1	.	TRBJ1-1	.	TGTGCCAGCAAACGAGGAGGGGACACTGAAGCTTTCTTT	CASKRGGDTEAFF
TRBV4-1	.	TRBJ2-5	.	TGCGCCAGCAGCCACAGGGAATGGTTGGAGACCCAGTACTTC	CASSHREWLETQYF
TRBV7-9	.	TRBJ2-1	.	TGTGCCAGCAGCTTAGCGATCAGAGTTGACAATGAGCAGTTCTTC	CASSLAIRVDNEQFF
TRBV5-4	.	TRBJ1-1	.	TGTGCCAGCAGCCAAGATTTTACAGGGCAAACTGTCACTGAAGCTTTCTTT	CASSQDFTGQTVTEAFF
TRBV7-9	.	TRBJ2-7	.	TGTGCCAGCAGCTTAGAATTTAACGAGCAGTACTTC	CASSLEFNEQYF
TRBV5-1	TRBD1	TRBJ2-7	.	TGCGCCAGCAGCTTGGGACGCCAGGGGGTTCCCGAGCAGTACTTC	CASSLGRQGVPEQYF
TRBV6-1	.	TRBJ2-5	.	TGTGCCAGCAGTGAATCCTACAGGGTAGAAGGCCAGTACTTC	CASSESYRVEGQYF
TRBV7-9	.	TRBJ1-1	.	TGTGCCAGCGCCATCGGCGCCTATGAAACTTTCTTT	CASAIGAYETFF
TRBV4-1	TRBD2	TRBJ2-7	once	TGCGCCAGCAGCCAAGATGGCGCGGGAGGCCCCTACGAGCAGTACTTC	CASSQDGAGGPYEQYF
TRBV9	.	TRBJ1-2	.	TGTGCCAGCAGCGTAGAGTCAGGCATATCAGGTGGCTACACCTTC	CASSVESGISGGYTF
TRBV30	TRBD1	TRBJ1-2	.	TGTGCCTGGAGTTCAGGGGGTAACTATGGCTACACCTTC	CAWSSGGNYGYTF
TRBV9	.	TRBJ2-7	.	TGTGCCAGCAGCAGAGCGGGCGGCTCCTACGAGCAGTACTTC	CASSRAGGSYEQYF
TRBV5-3	TRBD2	TRBJ2-1	once	TGTGCCAGAAGCTTCCTTAGCGGGGGGGCCAACAATGAGCAGTTCTTC	CARSFLSGGANNEQFF
TRBV20-1	TRBD1	TRBJ1-1	.	TGCAGTGCTAAGACAGGGTCTGAAGCTTTCTTT	CSAKTGSEAFF
TRBV5-1	.	TRBJ2-1	.	TGCGCCAGCAGACCCTACCCCGGGGTTACGAATGAGCAGTTCTTC	CASRPYPGVTNEQFF
TRBV12-2	.	TRBJ2-5	.	TGTGCAAGTCGCTTAAGTATGTTGAGACAGGACAAAAACAAAGAGTACTTC	CASRLSMLRQDKNKEYF
TRBV11-2	.	TRBJ1-1	.	TGTGCCAGCAGCTCCCAGAACGAGAACACTGAAGCTTTCTTT	CASSSQNENTEAFF
TRBV9	TRBD2	TRBJ2-1	.	TGTGCCAGCAGCGTAGTGGTAGCGGGAGTCAATGAGCAGTTCTTC	CASSVVVAGVNEQFF
TRBV2	.	TRBJ2-3	.	TGTGCCAGCAGTGAACGGGTGGATACGCAGTATTTT	CASSERVDTQYF
TRBV5-1	TRBD2	TRBJ2-5	.	TGCGCCAGCAGCGGACTAGCGGGGAGTGAGACCCAGTACTTC	CASSGLAGSETQYF
TRBV7-2	TRBD2	TRBJ2-3	.	TGTGCCAGCAGCCCCGGGGGGGGCGGACCAGATACGCAGTATTTT	CASSPGGGGPDTQYF
TRBV6-5	.	TRBJ1-5	.	TGTGCCAGCAGTTACTCGTCGGGGGTTGCTCAGCCCCAGCATTTT	CASSYSSGVAQPQHF
TRBV11-1	.	TRBJ1-2	.	TGTGCCAGCAGCTTTGGTAGTCGCTATGGCTACACCTTC	CASSFGSRYGYTF
TRBV5-4	.	TRBJ2-7	.	TGTGCCAGCAGCTTGGCCGGGGGCAGGGTCAAGAACGAGCAGTACTTC	CASSLAGGRVKNEQYF
TRBV7-9	TRBD2	TRBJ2-1	.	TGTGCCAGCAGCCCGGGGGGTGAGCAGTTCTTC	CASSPGGEQFF
TRBV29-1	.	TRBJ2-1	.	TGCAGCGTTGCAGCGATTGGAAACAATGAGCAGTTCTTC	CSVAAIGNNEQFF